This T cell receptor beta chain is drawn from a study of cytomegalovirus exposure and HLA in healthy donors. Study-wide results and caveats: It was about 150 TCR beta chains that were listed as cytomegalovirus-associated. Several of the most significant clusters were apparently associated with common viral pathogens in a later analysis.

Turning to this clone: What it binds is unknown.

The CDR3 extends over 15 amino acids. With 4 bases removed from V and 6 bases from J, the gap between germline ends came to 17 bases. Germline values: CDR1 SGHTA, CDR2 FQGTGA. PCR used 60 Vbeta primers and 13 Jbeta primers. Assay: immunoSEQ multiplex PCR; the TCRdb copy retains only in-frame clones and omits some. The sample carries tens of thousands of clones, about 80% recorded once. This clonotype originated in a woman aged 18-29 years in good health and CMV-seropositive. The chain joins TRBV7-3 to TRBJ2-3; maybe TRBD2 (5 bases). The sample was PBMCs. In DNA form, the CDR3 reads TGTGCCAGCAGCTCCTCACCGACTACCCCCGATACGCAGTATTTT. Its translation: CASSSSPTTPDTQYF. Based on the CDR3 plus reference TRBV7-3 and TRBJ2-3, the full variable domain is GAGVSQTPSNKVTEKGKYVELRCDPISGHTALYWYRQSLGQGPEFLIYFQGTGAADDSGLPNDRFFAVRPEGSVSTLKIQRTERGDSAVYLCASSSSPTTPDTQYFGPGTRLTVL.